These 17 T cell receptor beta chains came from one sample sequenced in a study of OX40 agonist ivuxolimab in advanced cancers. Clones were read by immunoSEQ multiplex PCR, and TCRdb kept only the in-frame ones, dropping some. The table has roughly 20,000 clones, over 80% seen once. Sequenced material: CD4+ or CD8+ T cells sorted from blood, taken in a trial of the OX40 agonist ivuxolimab. These receptor sequences come from an adult with an advanced solid tumor such as melanoma, head and neck, liver or kidney cancer.

V gene TRBV6-1 combines with J gene TRBJ2-1, with 8 bases aligning to TRBD1. The V and J ends lost 4 bases and 5 bases, in that order; junction bases with no gene match: 10. There are 16 residues in the CDR3. From germline, CDR1 is MNHNS and CDR2 SASEGT. CDR3 protein: CASSAGTGWFNNEQFF. The CDR3 DNA is TGTGCCAGCAGTGCCGGGACAGGATGGTTCAACAATGAGCAGTTCTTC.

V usage is TRBV30 and J usage is TRBJ2-2, with 7 positions matching TRBD2. The CDR3 contains 15 residues. V shed 0 bases and J 0 bases; nucleotides not matched to a gene: 1. Germline V lookup: CDR1 GTSNPN, CDR2 SVGIG (reference sequence). CDR3 sequence reads: CAWSVLASNTGELFF. For the CDR3, the DNA is TGTGCCTGGAGTGTACTAGCGTCGAACACCGGGGAGCTGTTTTTT.

The V gene is TRBV2, the J gene TRBJ2-2; 10 bases fit TRBD2. This CDR3 spans 14 amino acids. V was clipped by 8 bases and J by 8 bases; unmatched bases: 8. Germline V lookup: CDR1 SNHLY, CDR2 FYNNEI. CDR3 DNA sequence: TGTGCCAGCGCCCCTAGCGGGGGTGGGGGGGAGCTGTTTTTT. Residues: CASAPSGGGGELFF.

This clone is medium-sized. This chain links TRBV7-8 with TRBJ1-2, with 7 bases lining up with TRBD1. The CDR3 consists of 16 residues. V dropped 5 bases and J dropped 4; count of bases not matched to a gene: 13. Germline CDR1 reads SGHVS; CDR2 reads FQNEAQ. Here the CDR3 DNA reads TGTGCCAGCAGCCACCGGGACAGCCTTCTTCGCTATGGCTACACCTTC. Residues: CASSHRDSLLRYGYTF.

The chain has TRBV27 and TRBJ2-5; 12 bases are shared with TRBD2. The J segment lost 5 bases and the V segment lost 5 bases, leaving 12 bases of the junction unmatched. The CDR3 consists of 17 residues. Per the germline V gene, CDR1 is MNHEY and CDR2 is SMNVEV (reference sequence). The chain's CDR3 is CASSPSRLAGVWETQYF. The DNA for the CDR3 is TGTGCCAGCAGTCCCTCGAGACTAGCGGGAGTATGGGAGACCCAGTACTTC.

This chain's CDR3 is CASSDTGGGNQPQHF. The DNA for the CDR3 is TGTGCCAGCAGTGACACAGGGGGGGGCAATCAGCCCCAGCATTTT. V is TRBV6-1 and J is TRBJ1-5; 8 bases line up with TRBD1. Germline CDR1 reads MNHNS; CDR2 reads SASEGT. There are 15 residues in the CDR3. The V and J ends lost 3 bases and 2 bases, in that order; junction bases with no gene match: 3.

The rearrangement joins TRBV27 to TRBJ2-1; weak D call: TRBD1 (7 bases). From germline, CDR1 is MNHEY and CDR2 SMNVEV (reference sequence). Trimming took 3 bases from V and 0 from J, leaving 18 bases between them. This CDR3 region has 18 residues. The CDR3 loop is CASSFGRGGGSSYNEQFF. In nucleotides, the CDR3 is TGTGCCAGCAGTTTCGGGCGAGGAGGGGGCTCCTCCTACAATGAGCAGTTCTTC.

The chain combines TRBV27 with TRBJ2-7; D gene ambiguous. Per germline, CDR1 MNHEY and CDR2 SMNVEV (reference sequence). Trimming stripped 2 bases from V and 2 bases from J, with 13 bases between. CDR3 length: 15 residues. CDR3 nucleotides: TGTGCCAGCAGTTTAAAATGGGGATTAACCTACGAGCAGTACTTC. Encoded protein: CASSLKWGLTYEQYF.

The chain uses TRBV18 and TRBJ1-5, with TRBD1 matching over 7 bases. Looked up from germline, CDR1 is KGHSH and CDR2 is LQKENI. The CDR3 is 16 residues long. V shed 3 bases, J shed 2 bases, and the junction held 7 bases outside the gene matches. The CDR3 DNA reads TGTGCCAGCTCACCCCCAGGGGGGGCTGGCAATCAGCCCCAGCATTTT. Translated: CASSPPGGAGNQPQHF.

The rearrangement links TRBV2 to TRBJ1-4, with 7 bases aligning to TRBD1. Germline V CDR1 and CDR2: SNHLY, FYNNEI. The junction had 10 bases not matched to a gene; V was cut back by 7 bases and J by 5 bases. This CDR3 region has 15 residues. The CDR3 is CASTTAGTANEKLFF. CDR3 DNA sequence: TGTGCCAGCACGACTGCCGGGACAGCGAATGAAAAACTGTTTTTT.

The chain recombines TRBV30 with TRBJ2-1, with D perhaps TRBD1 (5 bases). Germline CDR1 and CDR2: GTSNPN and SVGIG (reference sequence). The CDR3 runs 13 residues. V gave up 0 bases and J gave up 7 bases, with 10 bases separating them. The CDR3 here is CAWSVGRVNEQFF. For the CDR3, the DNA is TGTGCCTGGAGTGTTGGCAGGGTGAATGAGCAGTTCTTC.

This clone qualifies as medium-sized (0.01 to 0.1%). V and J are TRBV9 and TRBJ2-3, with 10 bases lining up with TRBD2. The CDR3 extends over 16 amino acids. J gave up 1 base and V 4 bases, and 6 bases lay outside the gene matches. Per germline, CDR1 SGDLS and CDR2 YYNGEE. CDR3 nucleotide sequence: TGTGCCAGCAGCACGGGGACTAGCGATGGCACAGATACGCAGTATTTT. Its protein is CASSTGTSDGTDTQYF.

This sequence joins TRBV27 and TRBJ2-1, with TRBD1 matching over 10 bases. The CDR3 consists of 15 residues. V lost 7 bases and J lost 8; bases outside the gene matches: 11. CDR1 is MNHEY and CDR2 is SMNVEV in the germline V gene (reference sequence). CDR3 protein: CASTVSGTGVDEQFF. CDR3 nucleotides: TGTGCCAGCACCGTATCCGGGACAGGGGTAGATGAGCAGTTCTTC.

The rearrangement links TRBV30 to TRBJ1-1; no clear D. This CDR3 has 15 residues. V lost 3 bases and J 4 bases, leaving 18 bases between the germline ends. Germline-derived CDR1 and CDR2 are GTSNPN and SVGIG (reference sequence). The CDR3 protein is CAWSTLPRWTTEAFF. Here the CDR3 DNA reads TGTGCCTGGAGCACCCTCCCCCGATGGACCACTGAAGCTTTCTTT. The full variable domain, with the rest looked up from reference TRBV30 and TRBJ1-1, is SQTIHQWPATLVQPVGSPLSLECTVEGTSNPNLYWYRQAAGRGLQLLFYSVGIGQISSEVPQNLSASRPQDRQFILSSKKLLLSDSGFYLCAWSTLPRWTTEAFFGQGTRLTVV.

This chain uses TRBV7-2 with TRBJ2-7, with 7 bases identical to TRBD2. The CDR3 contains 14 residues. Per germline, CDR1 SGHTA and CDR2 FQGNSA. Trimming cost V 5 bases and J 3 bases; bases outside gene matches: 7. CDR3: CASSRLLANYEQYF. CDR3 coding DNA: TGTGCCAGCAGCCGCCTACTAGCGAACTACGAGCAGTACTTC.

The chain links TRBV5-8 to TRBJ2-4; the D is unclear. CDR3 length: 17 amino acids. The germline gives CDR1 SGHTS, CDR2 YDEGEE. V was clipped by 3 bases and J by 0 bases, with 16 bases between them. CDR3: CASSSDGGSLAKNIQYF. CDR3 DNA: TGTGCCAGCAGCTCGGACGGTGGATCTCTAGCCAAAAACATTCAGTACTTC.

In this sample, this clone turned up once. In DNA, the CDR3 is TGTGCCAGCAGTTTATCAGGGGGCGGGCAGCCCCAGCATTTT. Its translation is CASSLSGGGQPQHF. This chain uses TRBV27 with TRBJ1-5; 7 positions match TRBD1. V lost 0 bases to trimming and J lost 7 bases; unmatched junction nucleotides: 3. Per germline, CDR1 MNHEY and CDR2 SMNVEV (reference sequence). The CDR3 totals 14 residues.